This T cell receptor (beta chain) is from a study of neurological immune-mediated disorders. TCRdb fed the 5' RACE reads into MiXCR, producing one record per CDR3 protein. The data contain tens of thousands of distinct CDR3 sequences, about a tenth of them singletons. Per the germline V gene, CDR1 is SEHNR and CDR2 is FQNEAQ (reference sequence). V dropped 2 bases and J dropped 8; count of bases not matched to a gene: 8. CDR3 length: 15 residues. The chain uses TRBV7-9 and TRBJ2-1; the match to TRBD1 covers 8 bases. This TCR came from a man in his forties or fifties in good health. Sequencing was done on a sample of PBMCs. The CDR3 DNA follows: TGTGCCAGCAGCTTACTCCAGGGGGCTGGAGATGAGCAGTTCTTC. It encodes CASSLLQGAGDEQFF.